Listed below are T cell receptor beta chains from one sample, sequenced in a study of cytomegalovirus exposure and HLA in healthy donors. The method was immunoSEQ multiplex PCR; TCRdb's version includes in-frame clones alone and lacks a portion of them. The table has 150,000 to 200,000 clones, 80% to 90% seen once. The sequenced sample consisted of PBMCs. Source of these receptors: a woman in her thirties in good health and CMV-seropositive. CDR3s include the opening cysteine and the closing phenylalanine or tryptophan. The D gene is left open where the match is weak. The size entry is marked missing in some rows and otherwise reads once, few, many or a size class.

V gene	J gene	CDR3 length	D gene	clone size	CDR3 protein	CDR3 DNA
TRBV28	TRBJ1-5	16	TRBD1	-	CASSSGGQGFGQPQHF	TGTGCCAGCAGTTCGGGGGGACAGGGATTTGGTCAGCCCCAGCATTTT
TRBV6-1	TRBJ2-7	13	TRBD2	few	CASRVTSYNEQYF	TGTGCCAGCAGAGTGACTAGCTACAACGAGCAGTACTTC
TRBV9	TRBJ2-1	15	TRBD1	-	CASSVVGTGGDEQFF	TGTGCCAGCAGCGTAGTTGGGACAGGGGGCGATGAGCAGTTCTTC
TRBV18	TRBJ2-7	12	-	-	CASSPQGWEQYF	TGTGCCAGCTCACCACAGGGGTGGGAGCAGTACTTC
TRBV28	TRBJ1-1	14	TRBD1	-	CASRLGQVNTEAFF	TGTGCCAGCAGATTGGGACAGGTGAACACTGAAGCTTTCTTT
TRBV28	TRBJ2-1	16	TRBD1	-	CASNPTGVSKYNEQFF	TGTGCCAGCAATCCCACAGGGGTTTCGAAATACAATGAGCAGTTCTTC
TRBV29-1	TRBJ1-3	13	-	-	CSVGWGLGNTIYF	TGCAGCGTTGGATGGGGGCTGGGAAACACCATATATTTT
TRBV7-2	TRBJ2-7	14	TRBD2	-	CATSSAGGWGEQYF	TGTGCCACCTCGTCAGCGGGAGGATGGGGCGAGCAGTACTTC
TRBV15	TRBJ2-7	16	TRBD1	-	CATSRDHGTGAYEQYF	TGTGCCACCAGCAGAGATCATGGGACAGGGGCCTACGAGCAGTACTTC
TRBV7-9	TRBJ2-1	16	-	-	CASSLVSRLSYNEQFF	TGTGCCAGCAGCTTAGTAAGCAGACTTTCCTACAATGAGCAGTTCTTC
TRBV5-1	TRBJ2-3	11	-	-	CASTSADTQYF	TGCGCCAGCACCTCGGCAGATACGCAGTATTTT
TRBV4-1	TRBJ2-1	17	TRBD2	-	CASSQASSGRTYNEQFF	TGCGCCAGCAGCCAAGCGTCTAGCGGGCGGACCTACAATGAGCAGTTCTTC
TRBV30	TRBJ2-3	12	-	-	CAWKASANTQYF	TGTGCCTGGAAAGCTAGCGCAAATACGCAGTATTTT
TRBV2	TRBJ2-1	13	TRBD2	-	CASTNLGTSGPFF	TGTGCCAGCACAAACCTCGGGACTAGCGGGCCGTTCTTC
TRBV5-1	TRBJ1-1	13	-	-	CASSLSLDTEAFF	TGCGCCAGCAGCTTGTCCTTAGACACTGAAGCTTTCTTT
TRBV7-8	TRBJ1-1	13	-	-	CASSLGATTEAFF	TGTGCCAGCAGCTTAGGGGCTACCACTGAAGCTTTCTTT
TRBV19	TRBJ2-5	15	TRBD2	-	CASSIPGGGRETQYF	TGTGCCAGTAGTATTCCCGGGGGGGGAAGGGAGACCCAGTACTTC
TRBV21-1	TRBJ2-3	15	-	-	CASSRGQGTPDTQYF	TGTGCCAGCAGTAGGGGACAGGGGACTCCAGATACGCAGTATTTT
TRBV6-1	TRBJ1-2	11	TRBD1	-	CASRRQGGYTF	TGTGCCAGCAGGAGACAGGGTGGCTACACCTTC
TRBV4-1	TRBJ1-2	16	-	-	CASSQAPLAGDYGYTF	TGCGCCAGCAGCCAAGCCCCACTGGCGGGGGACTATGGCTACACCTTC
TRBV19	TRBJ2-7	13	TRBD2	-	CASTPDWGGEQYF	TGTGCCAGTACCCCCGACTGGGGGGGCGAGCAGTACTTC
TRBV6-5	TRBJ1-2	13	TRBD1	-	CASSRDREWGYTF	TGTGCCAGCAGCCGAGACAGGGAGTGGGGCTACACCTTC
TRBV6-5	TRBJ2-2	15	-	-	CASRPSLLVTGELFF	TGTGCCAGCAGGCCAAGCCTACTCGTCACCGGGGAGCTGTTTTTT
TRBV6-6	TRBJ1-2	13	-	-	CASRGRENYGYTF	TGTGCCAGCAGGGGACGGGAGAACTATGGCTACACCTTC
TRBV28	TRBJ1-1	14	-	-	CASSWVAPNTEAFF	TGTGCCAGCAGTTGGGTAGCGCCGAACACTGAAGCTTTCTTT
TRBV29-1	TRBJ2-3	14	-	-	CSVEGGGAADTQYF	TGCAGCGTTGAAGGCGGAGGCGCCGCAGATACGCAGTATTTT
TRBV6-5	TRBJ2-5	14	-	-	CASSYQYTTETQYF	TGTGCCAGCAGTTACCAGTATACAACAGAGACCCAGTACTTC
TRBV5-1	TRBJ2-3	17	TRBD2	-	CASSGREGQEGTDTQYF	TGCGCCAGCTCAGGGCGGGAGGGCCAAGAGGGCACAGATACGCAGTATTTT
TRBV2	TRBJ2-1	13	TRBD1	-	CASAGQGLDEQFF	TGTGCCAGCGCAGGACAGGGATTGGATGAGCAGTTCTTC
TRBV27	TRBJ2-2	15	TRBD1	-	CASSPSDRGGGELFF	TGTGCCAGCAGTCCCTCGGACAGGGGCGGTGGGGAGCTGTTTTTT
TRBV27	TRBJ1-2	13	TRBD1	-	CASSDRGRSSYTF	TGTGCCAGCAGTGACAGGGGACGGTCAAGCTACACCTTC
TRBV7-9	TRBJ2-7	15	-	-	CASSLEEGPGYEQYF	TGTGCCAGCAGCTTAGAAGAGGGCCCGGGCTACGAGCAGTACTTC
TRBV5-1	TRBJ1-1	14	-	-	CASSLDRRNTEAFF	TGCGCCAGCAGCTTAGACAGGAGGAACACTGAAGCTTTCTTT
TRBV5-1	TRBJ2-6	18	-	-	CASSLGNSLRSGANVLTF	TGCGCCAGCAGCTTGGGTAACAGCCTTCGCTCTGGGGCCAACGTCCTGACTTTC
TRBV27	TRBJ2-7	14	TRBD2	-	CASSLAGARYEQYF	TGTGCCAGCAGTTTAGCGGGAGCCCGGTACGAGCAGTACTTC
TRBV6-1	TRBJ2-1	15	TRBD2	-	CASRGLAGVYNEQFF	TGTGCCAGCAGGGGACTAGCGGGTGTCTACAATGAGCAGTTCTTC
TRBV2	TRBJ2-7	13	-	-	CASSEALGGEQYF	TGTGCCAGCAGTGAAGCGCTTGGGGGGGAGCAGTACTTC